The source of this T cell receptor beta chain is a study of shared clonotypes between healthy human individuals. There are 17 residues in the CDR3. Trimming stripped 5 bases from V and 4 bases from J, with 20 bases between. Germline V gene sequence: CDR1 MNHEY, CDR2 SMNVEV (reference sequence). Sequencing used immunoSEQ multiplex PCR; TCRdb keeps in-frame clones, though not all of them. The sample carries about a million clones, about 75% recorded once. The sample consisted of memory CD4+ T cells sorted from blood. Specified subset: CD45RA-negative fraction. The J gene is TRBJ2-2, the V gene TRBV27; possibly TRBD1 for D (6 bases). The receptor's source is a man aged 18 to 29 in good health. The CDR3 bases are TGTGCCAGCAGTCCCACCGTTCGACAGGACGGCACCGGGGAGCTGTTTTTT. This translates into CASSPTVRQDGTGELFF.